The present T cell receptor (beta chain) was sequenced within a study of early T cells in non-severe SARS-CoV-2 infection. The V gene's germline CDR1 is SEHNR and CDR2 FQNEAQ (reference sequence). V dropped 4 bases and J dropped 3; count of bases not matched to a gene: 5. The CDR3 is made up of 15 amino acids. Ten or more counts support this clonotype. TCRdb re-called the 5' RACE reads with MiXCR, one entry per CDR3 protein. The top ten clones hold 5% to 6.5% of a sample with some 48,000 distinct CDR3 sequences, about 4% of them seen once. The V call is TRBV7-9, the J call TRBJ1-4; TRBD1 aligns across 7 bases. The origin of this receptor is an adult who was a healthcare worker with PCR-confirmed SARS-CoV-2 infection or an uninfected control (not recorded which). The sequenced sample was whole blood. The CDR3: CASSSQGVSNEKLFF. The DNA for the CDR3 is TGTGCCAGCAGCTCTCAGGGGGTGTCTAATGAAAAACTGTTTTTT.